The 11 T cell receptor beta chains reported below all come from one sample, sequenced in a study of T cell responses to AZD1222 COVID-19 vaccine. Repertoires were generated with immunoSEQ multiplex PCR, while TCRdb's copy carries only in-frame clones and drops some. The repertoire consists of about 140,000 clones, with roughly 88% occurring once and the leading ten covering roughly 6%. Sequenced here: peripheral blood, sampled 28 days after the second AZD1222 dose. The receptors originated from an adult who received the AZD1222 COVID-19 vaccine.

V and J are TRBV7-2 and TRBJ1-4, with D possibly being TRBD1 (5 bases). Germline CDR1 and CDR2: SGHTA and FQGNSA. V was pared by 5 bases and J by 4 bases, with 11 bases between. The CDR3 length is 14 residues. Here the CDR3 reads CASSQDSFNEKLFF. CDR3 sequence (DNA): TGTGCCAGCAGCCAAGACAGCTTTAATGAAAAACTGTTTTTT.

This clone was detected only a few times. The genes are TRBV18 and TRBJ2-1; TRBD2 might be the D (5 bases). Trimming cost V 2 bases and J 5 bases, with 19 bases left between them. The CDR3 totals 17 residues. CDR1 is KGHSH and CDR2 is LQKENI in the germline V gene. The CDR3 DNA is TGTGCCAGCTCACCAAGAGGACTGTCGACCGGGGACAATGAGCAGTTCTTC. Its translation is CASSPRGLSTGDNEQFF.

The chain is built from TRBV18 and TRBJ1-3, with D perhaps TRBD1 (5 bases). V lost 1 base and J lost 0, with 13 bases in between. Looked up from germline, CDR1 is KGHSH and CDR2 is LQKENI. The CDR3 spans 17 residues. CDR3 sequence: CASSPRGAGNSGNTIYF. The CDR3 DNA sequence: TGTGCCAGCTCACCACGGGGCGCAGGGAACTCTGGAAACACCATATATTTT.

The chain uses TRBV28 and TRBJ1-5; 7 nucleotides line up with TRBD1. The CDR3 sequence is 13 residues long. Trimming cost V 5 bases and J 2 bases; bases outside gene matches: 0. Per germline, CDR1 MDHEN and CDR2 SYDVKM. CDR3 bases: TGTGCCAGCAGTCAGGGGGGCAATCAGCCCCAGCATTTT. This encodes CASSQGGNQPQHF.

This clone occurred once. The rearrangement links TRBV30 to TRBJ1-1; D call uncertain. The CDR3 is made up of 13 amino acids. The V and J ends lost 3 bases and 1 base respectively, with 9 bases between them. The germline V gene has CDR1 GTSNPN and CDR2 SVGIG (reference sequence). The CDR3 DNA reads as TGTGCCTGGAGCCAGGACCAGAACACTGAAGCTTTCTTT. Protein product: CAWSQDQNTEAFF. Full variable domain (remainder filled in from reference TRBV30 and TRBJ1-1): SQTIHQWPATLVQPVGSPLSLECTVEGTSNPNLYWYRQAAGRGLQLLFYSVGIGQISSEVPQNLSASRPQDRQFILSSKKLLLSDSGFYLCAWSQDQNTEAFFGQGTRLTVV.

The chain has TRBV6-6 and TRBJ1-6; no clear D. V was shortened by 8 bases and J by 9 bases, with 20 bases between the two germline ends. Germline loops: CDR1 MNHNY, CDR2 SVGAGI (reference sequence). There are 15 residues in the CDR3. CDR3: CASSPPATMGSPLHF. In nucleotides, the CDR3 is TGTGCCAGCTCCCCCCCCGCGACGATGGGTTCACCCCTCCACTTT.

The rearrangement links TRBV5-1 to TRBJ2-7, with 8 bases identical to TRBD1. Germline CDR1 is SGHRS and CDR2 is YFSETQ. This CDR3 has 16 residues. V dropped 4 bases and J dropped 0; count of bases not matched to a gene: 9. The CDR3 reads CASSGSGQGSSYEQYF. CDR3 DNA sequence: TGCGCCAGCAGCGGGTCCGGACAGGGATCCTCCTACGAGCAGTACTTC.

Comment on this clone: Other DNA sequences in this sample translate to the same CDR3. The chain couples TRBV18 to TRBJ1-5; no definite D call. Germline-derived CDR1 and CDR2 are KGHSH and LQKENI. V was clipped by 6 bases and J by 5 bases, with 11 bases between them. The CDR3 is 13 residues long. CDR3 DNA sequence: TGTGCCAGCTCCCCCGGACGGGATCAGCCCCAGCATTTT. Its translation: CASSPGRDQPQHF.

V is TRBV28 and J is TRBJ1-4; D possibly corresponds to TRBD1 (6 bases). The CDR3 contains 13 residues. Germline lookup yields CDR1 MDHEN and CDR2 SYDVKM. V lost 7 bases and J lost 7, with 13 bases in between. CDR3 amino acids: CASNPGGGEKLFF. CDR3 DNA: TGTGCCAGCAATCCGGGGGGCGGTGAAAAACTGTTTTTT.

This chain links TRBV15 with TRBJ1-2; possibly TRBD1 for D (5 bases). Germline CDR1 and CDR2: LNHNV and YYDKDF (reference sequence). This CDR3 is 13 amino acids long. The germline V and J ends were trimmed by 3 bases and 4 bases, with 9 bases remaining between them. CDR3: CATSSLTAYGYTF. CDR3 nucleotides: TGTGCCACCAGCAGCTTGACAGCCTATGGCTACACCTTC.

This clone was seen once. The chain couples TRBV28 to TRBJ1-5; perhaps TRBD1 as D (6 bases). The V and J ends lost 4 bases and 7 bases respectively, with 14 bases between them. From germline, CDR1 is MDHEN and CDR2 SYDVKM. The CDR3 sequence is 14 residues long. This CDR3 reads CASSSRTERQPQHF. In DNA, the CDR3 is TGTGCCAGCAGTTCCCGGACAGAGAGGCAGCCCCAGCATTTT.